This T cell receptor beta chain was recorded in a study of CD8+ T cells in alopecia areata. Study in general: Treated patients swallowed 5 to 10 mg of oral tofacitinib twice daily. For 6 to 18 months, tofacitinib was taken, and 6 months off drug followed. The study, taken as a whole, reports: TCR sharing was clearer in mice than between patients, perhaps partly owing to patient HLA diversity.

As for this clone: The target antigen is unknown.

RNA was isolated and reverse transcribed to cDNA, the sequencing template. Method: immunoSEQ multiplex PCR; TCRdb's copy keeps in-frame clones and lacks some. The sample shows about 150,000 clones, 40% to 65% of them seen only once. CDR1 is MGHDK and CDR2 is SYGVNS in the germline V gene. This CDR3 comprises 10 residues. Trimming removed 8 bases at V and 7 bases at J, with 6 bases between. The clonotype originates from a human donor with alopecia areata. The V gene is TRBV25-1, the J gene TRBJ2-1; D is undetermined. The sample was CD8+ T cells sorted from blood, taken at week 0. CDR3 in DNA: TGTGCCAGCGCGACGAATGAGCAGTTCTTC. It is translated as CASATNEQFF.